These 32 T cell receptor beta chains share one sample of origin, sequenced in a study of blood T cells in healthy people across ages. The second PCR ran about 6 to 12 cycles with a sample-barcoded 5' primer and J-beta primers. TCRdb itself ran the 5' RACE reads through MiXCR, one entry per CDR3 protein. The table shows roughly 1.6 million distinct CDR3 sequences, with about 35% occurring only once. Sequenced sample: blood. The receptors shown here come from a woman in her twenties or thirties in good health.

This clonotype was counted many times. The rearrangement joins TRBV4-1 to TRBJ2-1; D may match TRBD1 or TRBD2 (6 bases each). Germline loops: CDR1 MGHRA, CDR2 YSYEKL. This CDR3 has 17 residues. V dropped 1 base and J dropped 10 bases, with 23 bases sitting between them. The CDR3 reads CASSQGVRGAAREEQFF. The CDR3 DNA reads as TGCGCCAGCAGCCAAGGGGTGAGGGGGGCCGCTAGGGAGGAGCAGTTCTTC.

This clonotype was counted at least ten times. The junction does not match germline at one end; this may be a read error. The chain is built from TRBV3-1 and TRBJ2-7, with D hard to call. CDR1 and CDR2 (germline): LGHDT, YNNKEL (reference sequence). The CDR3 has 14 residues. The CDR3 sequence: CASSQSGPSYEQYF. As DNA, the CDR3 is TGCGCCAGCTCCCAGAGTGGGCCCTCCTACGAGCAGTACTTC.

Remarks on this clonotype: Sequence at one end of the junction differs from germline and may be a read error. In DNA form, the CDR3 reads TGTGCCGGCAGCTTAGGGGCGTCGTTCTATGGCTACACCTTC. This gives the protein CAGSLGASFYGYTF. The chain has TRBV7-2 and TRBJ1-2, with D perhaps matching TRBD1 (5 bases). This CDR3 has 14 residues. Germline CDR1 reads SGHTA; CDR2 reads FQGNSA.

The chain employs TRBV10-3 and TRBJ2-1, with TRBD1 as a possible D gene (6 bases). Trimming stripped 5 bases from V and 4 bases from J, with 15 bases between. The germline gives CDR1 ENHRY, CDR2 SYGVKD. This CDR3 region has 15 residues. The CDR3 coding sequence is TGTGCCATCAGTACCGGGACAAAGACTTACAATGAGCAGTTCTTC. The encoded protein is CAISTGTKTYNEQFF.

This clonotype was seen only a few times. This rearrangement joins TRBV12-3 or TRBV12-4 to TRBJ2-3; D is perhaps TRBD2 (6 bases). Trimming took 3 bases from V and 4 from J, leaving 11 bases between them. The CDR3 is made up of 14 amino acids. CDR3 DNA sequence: TGTGCCAGCAGTTTGGCGGGGACGGCAGATACGCAGTATTTT. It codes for CASSLAGTADTQYF.

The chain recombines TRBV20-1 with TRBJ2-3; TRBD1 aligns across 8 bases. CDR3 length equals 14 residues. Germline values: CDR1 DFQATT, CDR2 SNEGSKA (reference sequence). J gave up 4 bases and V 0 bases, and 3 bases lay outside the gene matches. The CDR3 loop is CSAREDRESDTQYF. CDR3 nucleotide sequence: TGCAGTGCTAGAGAGGACAGGGAATCAGATACGCAGTATTTT.

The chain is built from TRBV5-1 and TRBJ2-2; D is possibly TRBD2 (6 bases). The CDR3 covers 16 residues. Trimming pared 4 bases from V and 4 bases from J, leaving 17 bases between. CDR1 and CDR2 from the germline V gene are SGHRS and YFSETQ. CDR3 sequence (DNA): TGCGCCAGCAGCCCCGAGGGCGGGACGATCACCGGGGAGCTGTTTTTT. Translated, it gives CASSPEGGTITGELFF.

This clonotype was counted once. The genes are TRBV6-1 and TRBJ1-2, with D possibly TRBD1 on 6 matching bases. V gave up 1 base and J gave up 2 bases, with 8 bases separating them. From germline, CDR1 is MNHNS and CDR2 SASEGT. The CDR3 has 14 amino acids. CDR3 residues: CASSEGRGNYGYTF. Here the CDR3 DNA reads TGTGCCAGCAGTGAAGGCAGGGGAAACTATGGCTACACCTTC.

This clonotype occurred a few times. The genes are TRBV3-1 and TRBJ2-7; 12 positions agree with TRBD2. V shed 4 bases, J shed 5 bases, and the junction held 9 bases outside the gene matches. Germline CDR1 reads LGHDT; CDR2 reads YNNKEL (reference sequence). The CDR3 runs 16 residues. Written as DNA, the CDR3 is TGTGCCAGCAGCCCCATCCTAGCGGGGGGGCCACACGAGCAGTACTTC. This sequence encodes CASSPILAGGPHEQYF.

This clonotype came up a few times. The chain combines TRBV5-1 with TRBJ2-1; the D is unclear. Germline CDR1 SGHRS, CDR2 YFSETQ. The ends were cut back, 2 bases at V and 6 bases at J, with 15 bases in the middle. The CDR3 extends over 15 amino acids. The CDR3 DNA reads TGCGCCAGCAGCTTCTCCAGCGCTCGCGTCAATGAGCAGTTCTTC. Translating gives CASSFSSARVNEQFF. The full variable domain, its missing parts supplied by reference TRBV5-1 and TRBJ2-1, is KAGVTQTPRYLIKTRGQQVTLSCSPISGHRSVSWYQQTPGQGLQFLFEYFSETQRNKGNFPGRFSGRQFSNSRSEMNVSTLELGDSALYLCASSFSSARVNEQFFGPGTRLTVL.

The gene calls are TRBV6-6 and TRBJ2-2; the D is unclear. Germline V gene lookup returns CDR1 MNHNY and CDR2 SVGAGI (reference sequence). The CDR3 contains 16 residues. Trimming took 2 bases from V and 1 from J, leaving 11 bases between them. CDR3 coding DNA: TGTGCCAGCAGTTACCCGGCCAGGAGGAACACCGGGGAGCTGTTTTTT. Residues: CASSYPARRNTGELFF.

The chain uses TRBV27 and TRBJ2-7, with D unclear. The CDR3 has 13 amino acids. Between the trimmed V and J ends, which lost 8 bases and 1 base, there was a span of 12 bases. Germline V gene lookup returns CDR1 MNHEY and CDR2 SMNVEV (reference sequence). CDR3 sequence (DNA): TGTGCCAGCGGACCGACACCATCCTACGAGCAGTACTTC. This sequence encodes CASGPTPSYEQYF.

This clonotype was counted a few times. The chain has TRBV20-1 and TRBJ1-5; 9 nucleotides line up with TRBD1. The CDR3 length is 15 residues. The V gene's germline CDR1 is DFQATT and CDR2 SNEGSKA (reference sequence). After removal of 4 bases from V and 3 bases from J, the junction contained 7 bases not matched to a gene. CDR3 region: CSATQGTGSNQPQHF. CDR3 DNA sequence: TGCAGTGCTACACAGGGGACAGGGTCCAATCAGCCCCAGCATTTT.

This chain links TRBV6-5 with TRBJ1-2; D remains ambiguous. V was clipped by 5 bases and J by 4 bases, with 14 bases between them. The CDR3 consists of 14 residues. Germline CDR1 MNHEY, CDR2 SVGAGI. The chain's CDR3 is CASSPRAYLYGYTF. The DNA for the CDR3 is TGTGCCAGCAGTCCCCGGGCCTATCTCTATGGCTACACCTTC.

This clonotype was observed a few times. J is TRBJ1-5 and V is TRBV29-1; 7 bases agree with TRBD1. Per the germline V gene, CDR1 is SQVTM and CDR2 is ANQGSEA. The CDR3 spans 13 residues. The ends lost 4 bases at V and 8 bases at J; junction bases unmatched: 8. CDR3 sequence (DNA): TGCAGCGTTGCGGAATCCACAGGGGAGCCCCAGCATTTT. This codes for CSVAESTGEPQHF.

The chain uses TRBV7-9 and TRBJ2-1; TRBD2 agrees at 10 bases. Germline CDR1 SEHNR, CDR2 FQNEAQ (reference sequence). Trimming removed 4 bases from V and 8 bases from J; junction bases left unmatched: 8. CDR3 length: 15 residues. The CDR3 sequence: CASSSIAGGSDEQFF. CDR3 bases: TGTGCCAGCAGCTCAATAGCGGGGGGCAGCGATGAGCAGTTCTTC.

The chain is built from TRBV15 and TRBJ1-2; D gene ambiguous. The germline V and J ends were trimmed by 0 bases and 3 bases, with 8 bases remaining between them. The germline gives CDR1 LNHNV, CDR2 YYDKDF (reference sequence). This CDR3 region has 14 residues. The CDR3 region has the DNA TGTGCCACCAGCAGAGATATCGTGGACTATGGCTACACCTTC. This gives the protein CATSRDIVDYGYTF.

CDR3 nucleotides: TGCAGTGCTCGACAGGGGTTCAACTATGGCTACACCTTC. This translates into CSARQGFNYGYTF. J is TRBJ1-2 and V is TRBV20-1; 8 bases map to TRBD1. The CDR3 has 13 amino acids. Germline CDR1 reads DFQATT; CDR2 reads SNEGSKA (reference sequence). Trimming removed 5 bases from V and 2 bases from J; junction bases left unmatched: 4.

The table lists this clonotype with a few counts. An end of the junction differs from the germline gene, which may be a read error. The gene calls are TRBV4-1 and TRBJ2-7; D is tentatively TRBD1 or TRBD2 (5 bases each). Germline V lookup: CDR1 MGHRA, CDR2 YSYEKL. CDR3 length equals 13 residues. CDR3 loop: CASSPRDRLERYF. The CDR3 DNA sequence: TGCGCCAGCAGCCCCCGGGACCGCCTAGAGCGGTACTTC.

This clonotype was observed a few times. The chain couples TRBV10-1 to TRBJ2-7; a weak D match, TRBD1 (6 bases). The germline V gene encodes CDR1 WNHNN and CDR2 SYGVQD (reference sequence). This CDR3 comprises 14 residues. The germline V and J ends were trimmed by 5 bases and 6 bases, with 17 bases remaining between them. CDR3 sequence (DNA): TGCGCCAGCAGTCTCCAACAGGGTCTGGGCGAGCAGTACTTC. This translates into CASSLQQGLGEQYF.

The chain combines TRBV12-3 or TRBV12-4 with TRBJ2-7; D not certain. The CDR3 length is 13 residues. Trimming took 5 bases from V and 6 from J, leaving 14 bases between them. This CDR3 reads CASSLTVRSEQYF. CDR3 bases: TGTGCCAGCAGTCTCACGGTCCGCAGCGAGCAGTACTTC.

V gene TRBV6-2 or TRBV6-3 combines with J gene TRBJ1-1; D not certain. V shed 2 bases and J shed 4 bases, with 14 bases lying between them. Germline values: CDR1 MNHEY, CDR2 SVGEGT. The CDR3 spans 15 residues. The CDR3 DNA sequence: TGTGCCAGCAGTTACAGAAGGGTCAGTGGCACTGAAGCTTTCTTT. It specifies CASSYRRVSGTEAFF.

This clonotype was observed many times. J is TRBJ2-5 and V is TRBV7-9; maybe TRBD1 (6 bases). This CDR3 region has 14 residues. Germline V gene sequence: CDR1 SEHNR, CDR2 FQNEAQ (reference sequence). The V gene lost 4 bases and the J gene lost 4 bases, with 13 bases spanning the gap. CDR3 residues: CASSSQGVGETQYF. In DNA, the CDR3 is TGTGCCAGCAGCTCACAGGGAGTTGGAGAGACCCAGTACTTC.

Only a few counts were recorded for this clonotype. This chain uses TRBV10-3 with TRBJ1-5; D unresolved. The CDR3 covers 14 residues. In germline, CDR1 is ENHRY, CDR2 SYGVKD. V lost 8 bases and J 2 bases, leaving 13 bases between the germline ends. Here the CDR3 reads CAISPGLGNQPQHF. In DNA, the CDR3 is TGTGCCATCTCCCCGGGTCTTGGCAATCAGCCCCAGCATTTT.

CDR3 loop: CASRRTGSPGTGELFF. The CDR3 DNA reads as TGTGCCAGCAGACGGACCGGGTCCCCTGGGACCGGGGAGCTGTTTTTT. The genes are TRBV6-2 or TRBV6-3 and TRBJ2-2; unclear D gene. Trimming cost V 6 bases and J 5 bases, with 19 bases left between them. CDR1 MNHEY and CDR2 SVGEGT come from the germline V gene. This CDR3 region has 16 residues.

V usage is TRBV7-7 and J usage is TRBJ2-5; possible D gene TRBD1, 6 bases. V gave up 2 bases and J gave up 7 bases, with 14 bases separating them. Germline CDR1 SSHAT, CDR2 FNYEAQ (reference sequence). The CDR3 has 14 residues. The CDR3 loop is CASSLNREWGTQYF. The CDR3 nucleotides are TGTGCCAGCAGCTTAAACAGGGAGTGGGGGACCCAGTACTTC.

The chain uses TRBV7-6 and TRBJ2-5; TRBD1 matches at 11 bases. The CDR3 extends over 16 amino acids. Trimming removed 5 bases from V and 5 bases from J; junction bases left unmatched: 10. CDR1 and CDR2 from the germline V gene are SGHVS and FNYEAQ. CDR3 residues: CASSPSGQGAWETQYF. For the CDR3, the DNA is TGTGCCAGCAGCCCCTCCGGACAGGGGGCTTGGGAGACCCAGTACTTC.

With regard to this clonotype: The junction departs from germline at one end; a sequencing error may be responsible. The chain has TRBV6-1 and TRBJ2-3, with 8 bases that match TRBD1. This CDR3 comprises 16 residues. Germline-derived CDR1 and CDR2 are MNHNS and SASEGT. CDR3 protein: CASSPGQGLGTDTLYF. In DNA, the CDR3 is TGTGCCAGCAGTCCCGGACAGGGTTTAGGTACAGATACGCTGTATTTT.

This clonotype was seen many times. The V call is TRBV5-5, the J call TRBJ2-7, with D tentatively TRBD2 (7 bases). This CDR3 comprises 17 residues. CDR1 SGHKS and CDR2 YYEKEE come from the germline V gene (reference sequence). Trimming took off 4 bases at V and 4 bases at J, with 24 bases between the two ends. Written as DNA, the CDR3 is TGTGCCAGCAGCACGGAGGGGGGGTACCGTGGGATTTACGAGCAGTACTTC. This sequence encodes CASSTEGGYRGIYEQYF.

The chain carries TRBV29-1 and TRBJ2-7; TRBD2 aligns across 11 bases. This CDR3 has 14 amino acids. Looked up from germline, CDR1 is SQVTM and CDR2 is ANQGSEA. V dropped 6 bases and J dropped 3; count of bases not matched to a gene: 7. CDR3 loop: CSVETSGDNYEQYF. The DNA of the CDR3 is TGCAGCGTAGAGACTAGCGGGGATAACTACGAGCAGTACTTC.

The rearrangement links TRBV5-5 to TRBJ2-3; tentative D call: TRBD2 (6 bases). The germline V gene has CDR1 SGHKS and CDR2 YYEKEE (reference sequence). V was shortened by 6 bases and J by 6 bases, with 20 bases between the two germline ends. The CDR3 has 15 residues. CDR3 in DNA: TGTGCCAGCATCCTTGGGGTAACGGGAGAGGATACGCAGTATTTT. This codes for CASILGVTGEDTQYF.

The CDR3 DNA reads as TGTGCCAGCAGGCCGAGCGGGAGGGCCTCCGGGGAGCTGTTTTTT. Its protein is CASRPSGRASGELFF. The chain carries TRBV27 and TRBJ2-2, with TRBD2 matching over 10 bases. The CDR3 is 15 residues long. The V segment lost 6 bases and the J segment 6 bases; nucleotides outside the gene matches: 7. The germline gives CDR1 MNHEY, CDR2 SMNVEV (reference sequence).